This T cell receptor (beta chain) was observed in a study of glioma-infiltrating T cells after dendritic cell vaccination. Study context: The vaccine used monocyte-derived dendritic cells pulsed overnight with autologous tumor lysate.

The J segment lost 3 bases and the V segment lost 3 bases, leaving 11 bases of the junction unmatched. In germline, CDR1 is SGHAT, CDR2 FQNNGV. The length of the CDR3 is 19 residues. PBMC were collected before vaccination, two weeks after the third vaccination, and at progression. Amplification used 60 V beta primers and 13 J beta primers. The data were produced by immunoSEQ multiplex PCR, yet TCRdb's version contains in-frame clones alone and is incomplete. This table holds roughly 100,000 clones, roughly 79% found once. The TCR originated in a human donor with glioblastoma. The material sequenced was blood, taken before dendritic cell vaccination. V usage is TRBV11-2 and J usage is TRBJ2-2, with 12 bases lining up with TRBD1. The CDR3 here is CASSLGTGTGGTYTGELFF. DNA of the CDR3: TGTGCCAGCAGCTTGGGAACCGGGACAGGGGGCACGTACACCGGGGAGCTGTTTTTT. Full variable domain (outside the CDR3, taken from reference TRBV11-2 and TRBJ2-2): EAGVAQSPRYKIIEKRQSVAFWCNPISGHATLYWYQQILGQGPKLLIQFQNNGVVDDSQLPKDRFSAERLKGVDSTLKIQPAKLEDSAVYLCASSLGTGTGGTYTGELFFGEGSRLTVL.